This T cell receptor (beta chain) stems from a study of CD8 T cells in ankylosing spondylitis. Trimming took 1 base from V and 6 from J; bases not matched to a gene: 6. This CDR3 is 15 amino acids long. TCRdb called the 5' RACE reads again in MiXCR, with one record for every CDR3 protein. The table has 100,000 to 150,000 distinct CDR3 sequences, 7% seen once. The chain links TRBV12-3 or TRBV12-4 to TRBJ2-4; 7 bases agree with TRBD1. This TCR was sampled from a male donor with ankylosing spondylitis or in good health (not recorded which). The sample was blood, either unsorted or a sorted T cell fraction (not recorded which). The CDR3 here is CASSLGGGAGNIQYF. CDR3 sequence (DNA): TGTGCCAGCAGTTTAGGAGGGGGCGCCGGAAACATTCAGTACTTC.